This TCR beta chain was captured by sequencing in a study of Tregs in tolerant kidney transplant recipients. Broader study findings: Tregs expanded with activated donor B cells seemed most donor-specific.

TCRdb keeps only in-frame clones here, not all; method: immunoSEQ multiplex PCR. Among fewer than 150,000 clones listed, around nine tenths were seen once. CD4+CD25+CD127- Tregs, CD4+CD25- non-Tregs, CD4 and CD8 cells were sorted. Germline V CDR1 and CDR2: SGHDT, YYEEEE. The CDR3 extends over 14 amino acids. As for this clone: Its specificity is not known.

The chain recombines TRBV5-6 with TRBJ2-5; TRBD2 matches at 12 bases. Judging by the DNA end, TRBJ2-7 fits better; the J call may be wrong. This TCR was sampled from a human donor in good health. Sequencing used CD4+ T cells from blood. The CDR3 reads CASSSGLAGYEQYF. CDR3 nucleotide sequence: TGTGCCAGCAGCTCGGGACTAGCGGGCTACGAGCAGTACTTC.